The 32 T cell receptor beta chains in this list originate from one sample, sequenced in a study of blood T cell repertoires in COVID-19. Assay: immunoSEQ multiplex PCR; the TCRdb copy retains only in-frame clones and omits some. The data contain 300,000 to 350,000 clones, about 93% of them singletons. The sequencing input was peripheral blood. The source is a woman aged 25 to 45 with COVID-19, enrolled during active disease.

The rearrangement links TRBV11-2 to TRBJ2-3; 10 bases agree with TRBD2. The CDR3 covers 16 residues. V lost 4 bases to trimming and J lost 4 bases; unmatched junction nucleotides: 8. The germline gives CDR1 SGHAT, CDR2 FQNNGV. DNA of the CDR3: TGTGCCAGCAGCTACCCCCCTAGCGGGAGATCAGATACGCAGTATTTT. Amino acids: CASSYPPSGRSDTQYF.

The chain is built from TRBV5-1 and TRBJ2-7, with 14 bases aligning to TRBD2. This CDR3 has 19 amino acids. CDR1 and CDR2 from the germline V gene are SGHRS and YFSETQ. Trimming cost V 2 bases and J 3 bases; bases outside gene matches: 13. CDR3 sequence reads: CASSFLPGTSGRPGYEQYF. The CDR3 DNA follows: TGCGCCAGCAGCTTTTTACCCGGGACTAGCGGGAGACCCGGCTACGAGCAGTACTTC. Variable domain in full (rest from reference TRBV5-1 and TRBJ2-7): KAGVTQTPRYLIKTRGQQVTLSCSPISGHRSVSWYQQTPGQGLQFLFEYFSETQRNKGNFPGRFSGRQFSNSRSEMNVSTLELGDSALYLCASSFLPGTSGRPGYEQYFGPGTRLTVT.

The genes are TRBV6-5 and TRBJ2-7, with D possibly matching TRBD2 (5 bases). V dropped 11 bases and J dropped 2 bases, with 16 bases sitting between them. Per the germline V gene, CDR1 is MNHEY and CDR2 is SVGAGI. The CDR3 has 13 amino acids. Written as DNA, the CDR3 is TGTGCCGTCATTCGGGGATCCCCCTACGAGCAGTACTTC. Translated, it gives CAVIRGSPYEQYF.

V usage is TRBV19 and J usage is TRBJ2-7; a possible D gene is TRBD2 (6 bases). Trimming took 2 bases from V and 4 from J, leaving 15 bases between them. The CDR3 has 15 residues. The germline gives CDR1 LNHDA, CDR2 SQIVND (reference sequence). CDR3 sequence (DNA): TGTGCCAGTAGTATATCCGGGGGAGTTCTATACGAGCAGTACTTC. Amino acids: CASSISGGVLYEQYF.

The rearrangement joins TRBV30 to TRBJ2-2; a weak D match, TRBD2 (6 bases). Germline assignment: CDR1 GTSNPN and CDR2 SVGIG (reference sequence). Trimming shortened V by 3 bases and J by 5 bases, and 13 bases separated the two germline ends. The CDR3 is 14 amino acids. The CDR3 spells CAWRSGGWTGELFF. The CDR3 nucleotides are TGTGCCTGGAGGAGCGGAGGGTGGACCGGGGAGCTGTTTTTT. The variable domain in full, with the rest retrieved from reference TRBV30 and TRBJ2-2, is SQTIHQWPATLVQPVGSPLSLECTVEGTSNPNLYWYRQAAGRGLQLLFYSVGIGQISSEVPQNLSASRPQDRQFILSSKKLLLSDSGFYLCAWRSGGWTGELFFGEGSRLTVL.

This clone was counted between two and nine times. This CDR3 is CASIGGDNSPLHF. The CDR3, as DNA: TGCGCCAGCATCGGAGGGGATAATTCACCCCTCCACTTT. The chain employs TRBV10-2 and TRBJ1-6; maybe TRBD1 (5 bases). V shed 7 bases and J shed 5 bases, with 9 bases lying between them. The CDR3 contains 13 residues. Germline values: CDR1 WSHSY, CDR2 SAAADI.

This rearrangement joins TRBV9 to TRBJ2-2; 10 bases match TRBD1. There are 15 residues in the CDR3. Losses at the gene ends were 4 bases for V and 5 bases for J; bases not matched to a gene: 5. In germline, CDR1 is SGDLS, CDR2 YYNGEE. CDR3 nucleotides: TGTGCCAGCAGCCCGCGACAGGGGGCGACCGGGGAGCTGTTTTTT. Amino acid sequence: CASSPRQGATGELFF.

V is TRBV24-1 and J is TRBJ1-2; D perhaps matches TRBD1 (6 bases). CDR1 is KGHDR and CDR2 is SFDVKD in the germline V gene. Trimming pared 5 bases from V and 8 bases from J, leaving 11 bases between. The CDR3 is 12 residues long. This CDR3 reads CATSASGAGYTF. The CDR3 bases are TGTGCCACCAGTGCTTCAGGGGCCGGCTACACCTTC.

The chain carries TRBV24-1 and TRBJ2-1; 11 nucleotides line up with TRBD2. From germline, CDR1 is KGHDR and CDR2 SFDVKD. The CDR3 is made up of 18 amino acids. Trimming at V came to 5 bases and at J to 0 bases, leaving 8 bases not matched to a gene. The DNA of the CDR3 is TGTGCCACCAGTGGACCGGGACTAGCGGAGAGCTCCTACAATGAGCAGTTCTTC. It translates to CATSGPGLAESSYNEQFF.

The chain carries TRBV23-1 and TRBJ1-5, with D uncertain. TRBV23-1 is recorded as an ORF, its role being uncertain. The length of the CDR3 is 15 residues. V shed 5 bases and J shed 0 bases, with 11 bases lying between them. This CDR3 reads CASSVSEHSNQPQHF. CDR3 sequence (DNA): TGCGCCAGCAGTGTTTCAGAACATAGCAATCAGCCCCAGCATTTT.

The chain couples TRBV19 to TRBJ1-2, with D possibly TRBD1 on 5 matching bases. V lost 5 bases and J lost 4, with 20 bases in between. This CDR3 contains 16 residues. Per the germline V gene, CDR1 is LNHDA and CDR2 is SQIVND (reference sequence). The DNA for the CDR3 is TGTGCCAGTAGTCCAGAGCCGGGCAGGGCAGTCTATGGCTACACCTTC. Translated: CASSPEPGRAVYGYTF.

This CDR3 is CASSVSGGRDNEQFF. For the CDR3, the DNA is TGTGCCAGCAGCGTATCAGGGGGCAGGGACAATGAGCAGTTCTTC. The gene calls are TRBV9 and TRBJ2-1; 8 nucleotides align to TRBD1. The CDR3 sequence is 15 residues long. The ends lost 1 base at V and 5 bases at J; junction bases unmatched: 5. Looked up from germline, CDR1 is SGDLS and CDR2 is YYNGEE.

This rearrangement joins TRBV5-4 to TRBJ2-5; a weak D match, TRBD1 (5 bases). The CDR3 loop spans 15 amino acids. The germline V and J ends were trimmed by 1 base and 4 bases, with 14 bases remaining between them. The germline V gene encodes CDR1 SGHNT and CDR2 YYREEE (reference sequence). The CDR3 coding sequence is TGTGCCAGCAGCTTGTCAGGGCAGGGCTTAGAGACCCAGTACTTC. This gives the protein CASSLSGQGLETQYF. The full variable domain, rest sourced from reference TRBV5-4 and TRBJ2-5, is ETGVTQSPTHLIKTRGQQVTLRCSSQSGHNTVSWYQQALGQGPQFIFQYYREEENGRGNFPPRFSGLQFPNYSSELNVNALELDDSALYLCASSLSGQGLETQYFGPGTRLLVL.

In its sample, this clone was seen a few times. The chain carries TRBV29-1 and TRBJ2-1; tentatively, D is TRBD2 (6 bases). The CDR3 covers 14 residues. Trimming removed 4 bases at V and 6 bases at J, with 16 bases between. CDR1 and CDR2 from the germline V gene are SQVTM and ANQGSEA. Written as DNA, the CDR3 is TGCAGCGTTGTAGTGGGAGGTGGACCCAATGAGCAGTTCTTC. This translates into CSVVVGGGPNEQFF.

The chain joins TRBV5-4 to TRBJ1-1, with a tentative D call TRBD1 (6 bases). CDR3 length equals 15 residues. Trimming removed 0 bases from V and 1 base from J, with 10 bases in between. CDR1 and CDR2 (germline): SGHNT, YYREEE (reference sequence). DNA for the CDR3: TGTGCCAGCAGCTTGGATAGGGGGAGGAACACTGAAGCTTTCTTT. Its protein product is CASSLDRGRNTEAFF. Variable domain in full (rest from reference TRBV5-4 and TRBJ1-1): ETGVTQSPTHLIKTRGQQVTLRCSSQSGHNTVSWYQQALGQGPQFIFQYYREEENGRGNFPPRFSGLQFPNYSSELNVNALELDDSALYLCASSLDRGRNTEAFFGQGTRLTVV.

The CDR3 is CASSPSSYEQYF. The CDR3 DNA reads TGTGCCAGCAGCCCCTCCTCCTACGAGCAGTACTTC. V and J are TRBV5-5 and TRBJ2-7, with D hard to call. Germline values: CDR1 SGHKS, CDR2 YYEKEE (reference sequence). This CDR3 comprises 12 residues. Between the trimmed V and J ends, which lost 4 bases and 0 bases, there was a span of 5 bases.

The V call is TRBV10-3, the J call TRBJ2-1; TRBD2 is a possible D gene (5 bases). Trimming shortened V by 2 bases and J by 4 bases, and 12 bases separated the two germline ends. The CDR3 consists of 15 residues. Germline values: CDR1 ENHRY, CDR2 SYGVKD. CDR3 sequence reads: CAISEEGRLYNEQFF. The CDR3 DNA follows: TGTGCCATCAGTGAGGAGGGTCGTCTGTACAATGAGCAGTTCTTC.

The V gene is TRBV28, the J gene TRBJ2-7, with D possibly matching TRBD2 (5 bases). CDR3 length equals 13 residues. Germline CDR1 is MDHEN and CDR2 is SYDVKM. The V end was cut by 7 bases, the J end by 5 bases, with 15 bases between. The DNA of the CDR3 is TGTGCCAGCACCCCCCCCGGGCGGGACGAGCAGTACTTC. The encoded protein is CASTPPGRDEQYF.

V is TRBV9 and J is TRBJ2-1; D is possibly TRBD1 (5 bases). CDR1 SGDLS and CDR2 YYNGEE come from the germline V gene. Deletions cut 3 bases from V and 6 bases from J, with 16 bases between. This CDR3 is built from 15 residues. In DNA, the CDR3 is TGTGCCAGCAGCGGGGGTCTAGTGGGGCTCAATGAGCAGTTCTTC. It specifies CASSGGLVGLNEQFF.

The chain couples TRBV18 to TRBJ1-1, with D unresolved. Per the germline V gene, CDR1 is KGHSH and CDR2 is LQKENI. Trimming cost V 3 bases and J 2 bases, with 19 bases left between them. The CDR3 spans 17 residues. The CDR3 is CASSPAPDFRHNTEAFF. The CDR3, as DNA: TGTGCCAGCTCACCCGCTCCAGATTTCCGTCATAACACTGAAGCTTTCTTT. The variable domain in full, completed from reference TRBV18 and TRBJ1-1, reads NAGVMQNPRHLVRRRGQEARLRCSPMKGHSHVYWYRQLPEEGLKFMVYLQKENIIDESGMPKERFSAEFPKEGPSILRIQQVVRGDSAAYFCASSPAPDFRHNTEAFFGQGTRLTVV.

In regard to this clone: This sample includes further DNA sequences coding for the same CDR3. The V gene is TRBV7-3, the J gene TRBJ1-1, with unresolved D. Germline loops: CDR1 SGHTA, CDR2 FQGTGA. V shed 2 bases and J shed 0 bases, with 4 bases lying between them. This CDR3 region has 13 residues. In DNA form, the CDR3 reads TGTGCCAGCAGCTTATCGGTGAACACTGAAGCTTTCTTT. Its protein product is CASSLSVNTEAFF.

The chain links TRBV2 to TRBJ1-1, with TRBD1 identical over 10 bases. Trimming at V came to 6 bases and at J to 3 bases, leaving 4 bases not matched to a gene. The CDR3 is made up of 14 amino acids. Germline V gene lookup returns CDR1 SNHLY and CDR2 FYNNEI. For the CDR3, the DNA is TGTGCCAGCAGACCGGGACAGGGGTACACTGAAGCTTTCTTT. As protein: CASRPGQGYTEAFF.

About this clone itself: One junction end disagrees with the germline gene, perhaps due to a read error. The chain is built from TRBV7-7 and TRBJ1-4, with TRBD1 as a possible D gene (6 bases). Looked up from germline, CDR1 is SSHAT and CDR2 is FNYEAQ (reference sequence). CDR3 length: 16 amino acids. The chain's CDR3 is CASSPRLRGGDEKLFF. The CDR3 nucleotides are TGTGCTAGCAGCCCGAGACTCAGGGGTGGGGATGAAAAACTGTTTTTT.

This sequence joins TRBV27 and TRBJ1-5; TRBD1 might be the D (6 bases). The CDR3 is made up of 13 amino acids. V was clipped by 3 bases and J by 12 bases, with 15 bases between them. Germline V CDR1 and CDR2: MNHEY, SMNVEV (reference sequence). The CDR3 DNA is TGTGCCAGCAGTTTTTCCATTCGACAGGTCCAGCATTTT. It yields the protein CASSFSIRQVQHF.

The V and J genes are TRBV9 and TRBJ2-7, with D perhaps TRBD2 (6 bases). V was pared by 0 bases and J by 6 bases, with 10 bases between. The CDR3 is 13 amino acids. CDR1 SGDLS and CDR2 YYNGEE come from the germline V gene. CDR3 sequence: CASSVDPGGEQYF. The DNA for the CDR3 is TGTGCCAGCAGCGTAGACCCCGGGGGCGAGCAGTACTTC.

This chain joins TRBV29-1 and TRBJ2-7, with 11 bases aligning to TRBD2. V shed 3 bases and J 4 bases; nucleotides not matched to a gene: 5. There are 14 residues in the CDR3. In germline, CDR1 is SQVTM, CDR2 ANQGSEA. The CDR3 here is CSVEVAGGFYEQYF. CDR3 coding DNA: TGCAGCGTTGAGGTAGCGGGAGGGTTTTACGAGCAGTACTTC.

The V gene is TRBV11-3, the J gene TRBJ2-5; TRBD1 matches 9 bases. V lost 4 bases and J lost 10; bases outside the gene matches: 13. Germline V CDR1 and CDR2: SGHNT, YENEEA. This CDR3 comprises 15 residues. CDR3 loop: CASSSKFRDREDQYF. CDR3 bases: TGTGCCAGCAGCTCAAAATTCCGGGACAGGGAGGACCAGTACTTC.

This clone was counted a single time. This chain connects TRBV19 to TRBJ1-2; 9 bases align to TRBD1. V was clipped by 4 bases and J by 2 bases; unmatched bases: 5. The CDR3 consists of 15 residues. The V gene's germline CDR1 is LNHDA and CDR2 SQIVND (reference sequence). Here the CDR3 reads CASSTGGTGNYGYTF. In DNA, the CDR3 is TGTGCCAGTAGTACCGGCGGGACAGGGAACTATGGCTACACCTTC.

The CDR3 DNA reads as TGTGCCAGCTCAACGGGAGACACAGATACGCAGTATTTT. Translating gives CASSTGDTDTQYF. V usage is TRBV7-3 and J usage is TRBJ2-3; D is perhaps TRBD2 (6 bases). Per germline, CDR1 SGHTA and CDR2 FQGTGA. The V and J ends lost 8 bases and 2 bases respectively, with 11 bases between them. The CDR3 runs 13 residues.

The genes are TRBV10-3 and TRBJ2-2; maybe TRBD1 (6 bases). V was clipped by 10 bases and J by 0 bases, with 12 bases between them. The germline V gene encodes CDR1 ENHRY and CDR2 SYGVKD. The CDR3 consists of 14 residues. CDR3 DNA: TGTGCCACGGACAGCCTCGCGAACACCGGGGAGCTGTTTTTT. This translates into CATDSLANTGELFF.

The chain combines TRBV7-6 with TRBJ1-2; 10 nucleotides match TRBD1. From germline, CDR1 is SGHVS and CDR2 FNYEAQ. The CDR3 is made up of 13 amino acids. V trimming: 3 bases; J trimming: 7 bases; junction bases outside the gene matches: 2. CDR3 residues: CASSLGQGFGYTF. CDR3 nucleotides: TGTGCCAGCAGCTTGGGACAGGGGTTTGGCTACACCTTC.

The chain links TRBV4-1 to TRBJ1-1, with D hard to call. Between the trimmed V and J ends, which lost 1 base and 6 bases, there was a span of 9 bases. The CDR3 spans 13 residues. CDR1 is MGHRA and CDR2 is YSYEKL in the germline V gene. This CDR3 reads CASSQVLVSEAFF. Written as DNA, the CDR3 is TGCGCCAGCAGCCAAGTACTTGTATCTGAAGCTTTCTTT.